This entry concerns a single T cell receptor beta chain. The antigen is unknown. This may be a read error, as it is one base from a much larger clone. The researchers produced TCR beta cDNA from around 0.5 ug total RNA with a constant-region primer. Nested multiplex PCR, run for three rounds with slightly modified ARM-PCR, yielded TCR beta libraries. TCRdb used MiXCR to reprocess the multiplex PCR reads, holding one entry per CDR3 protein. Among about 200,000 distinct CDR3 sequences listed, less than 75% were seen once. This entry is derived from a study of tumor-infiltrating lymphocytes in primary liver carcinoma. General study results and limits: Unsorted bulk processing meant the study did not compare CD4+ and CD8+ repertoires.

Blood RNA came from unsorted whole blood; germline DNA was also extracted. Those patients suffered from chronic HBV infection and were treatment-naive. What was collected before surgery was around 4 milliliters of peripheral blood. The TCR comes from a woman between 55 and 75 years old with primary liver carcinoma and hepatitis B virus infection. The sample taken for sequencing was peripheral blood.

Written as DNA, the CDR3 is TGTGCCAGCAGCACCGGGACAGGGCCATACAATGAGCAGTTCTTC. It is translated as CASSTGTGPYNEQFF. This chain links TRBV12-3 or TRBV12-4 with TRBJ2-1; 9 bases are a match to TRBD1. Unmatched junction bases numbered 7, after V lost 6 bases and J lost 4 bases. This CDR3 is built from 15 residues.